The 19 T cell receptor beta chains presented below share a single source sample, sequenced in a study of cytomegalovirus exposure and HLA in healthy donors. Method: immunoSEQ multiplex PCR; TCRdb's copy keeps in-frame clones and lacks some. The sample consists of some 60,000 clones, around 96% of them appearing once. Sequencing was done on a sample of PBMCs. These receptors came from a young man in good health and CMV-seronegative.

For the CDR3, the DNA is TGTGCCAGTAGTATAGCGGGAGGGCTCAATGAGCAGTTCTTC. Translation gives CASSIAGGLNEQFF. V gene TRBV19 combines with J gene TRBJ2-1; 8 bases map to TRBD2. V dropped 1 base and J dropped 6; count of bases not matched to a gene: 2. This CDR3 has 14 amino acids. Germline assignment: CDR1 LNHDA and CDR2 SQIVND (reference sequence).

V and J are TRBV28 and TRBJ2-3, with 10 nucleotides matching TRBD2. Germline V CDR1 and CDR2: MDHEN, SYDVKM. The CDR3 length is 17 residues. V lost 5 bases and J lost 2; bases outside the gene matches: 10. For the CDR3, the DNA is TGTGCCAGCAGTCCCCCGGCTAGCGGGAGTTTCACAGATACGCAGTATTTT. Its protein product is CASSPPASGSFTDTQYF.

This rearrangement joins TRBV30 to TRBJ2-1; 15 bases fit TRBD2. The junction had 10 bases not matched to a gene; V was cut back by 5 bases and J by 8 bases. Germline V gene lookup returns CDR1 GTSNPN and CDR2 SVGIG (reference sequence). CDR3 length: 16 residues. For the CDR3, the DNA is TGTGCCTGGGGGCGAGGACTAGCGGGAGGGCCAGATGAGCAGTTCTTC. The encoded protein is CAWGRGLAGGPDEQFF.

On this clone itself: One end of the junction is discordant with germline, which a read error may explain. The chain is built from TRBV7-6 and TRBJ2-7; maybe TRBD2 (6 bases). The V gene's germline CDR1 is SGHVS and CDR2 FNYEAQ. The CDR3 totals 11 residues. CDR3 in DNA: TGTGCCAGCGGGTCCTCCGGGACTCTCTTCTTC. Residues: CASGSSGTLFF.

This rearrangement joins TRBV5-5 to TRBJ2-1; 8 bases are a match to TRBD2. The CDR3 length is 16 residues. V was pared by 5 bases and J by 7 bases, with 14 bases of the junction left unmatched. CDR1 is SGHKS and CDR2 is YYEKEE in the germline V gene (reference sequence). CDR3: CASSRYGGEGRNEQFF. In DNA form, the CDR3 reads TGTGCCAGCAGTCGCTACGGGGGGGAGGGCCGGAATGAGCAGTTCTTC.

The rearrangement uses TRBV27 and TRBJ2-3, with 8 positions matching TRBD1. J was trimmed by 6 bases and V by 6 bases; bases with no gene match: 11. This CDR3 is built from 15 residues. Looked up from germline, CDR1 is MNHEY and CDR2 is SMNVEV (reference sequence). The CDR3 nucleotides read TGTGCCAGCAGCCTACAGGGGGTGTATGGTGATACGCAGTATTTT. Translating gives CASSLQGVYGDTQYF.

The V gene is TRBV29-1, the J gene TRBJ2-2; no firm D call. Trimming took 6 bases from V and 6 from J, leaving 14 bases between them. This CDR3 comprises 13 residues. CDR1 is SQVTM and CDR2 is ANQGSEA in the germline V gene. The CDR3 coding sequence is TGCAGCGTCCGACTCCCACGGGCCGGGGAGCTGTTTTTT. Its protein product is CSVRLPRAGELFF.

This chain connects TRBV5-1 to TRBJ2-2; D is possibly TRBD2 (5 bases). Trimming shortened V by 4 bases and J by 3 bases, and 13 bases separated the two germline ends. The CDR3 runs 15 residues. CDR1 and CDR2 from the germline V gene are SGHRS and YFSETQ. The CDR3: CASSTGVGYTGELFF. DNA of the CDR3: TGCGCCAGCAGCACCGGGGTAGGGTACACCGGGGAGCTGTTTTTT.

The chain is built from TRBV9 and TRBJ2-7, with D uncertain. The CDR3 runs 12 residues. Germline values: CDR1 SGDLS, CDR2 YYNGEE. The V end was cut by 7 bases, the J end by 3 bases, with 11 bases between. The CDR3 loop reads CASGRVFYEQYF. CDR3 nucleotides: TGTGCCAGCGGCCGGGTCTTCTACGAGCAGTACTTC. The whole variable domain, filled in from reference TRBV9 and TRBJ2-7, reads DSGVTQTPKHLITATGQRVTLRCSPRSGDLSVYWYQQSLDQGLQFLIQYYNGEERAKGNILERFSAQQFPDLHSELNLSSLELGDSALYFCASGRVFYEQYFGPGTRLTVT.

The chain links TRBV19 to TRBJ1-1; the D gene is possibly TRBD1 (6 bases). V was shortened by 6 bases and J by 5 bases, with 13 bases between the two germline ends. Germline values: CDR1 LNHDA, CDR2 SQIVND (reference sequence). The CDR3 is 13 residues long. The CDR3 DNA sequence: TGTGCCAGTAGCCGACAGGCGACGACTGAAGCTTTCTTT. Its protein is CASSRQATTEAFF. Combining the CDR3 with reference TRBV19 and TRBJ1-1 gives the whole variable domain DGGITQSPKYLFRKEGQNVTLSCEQNLNHDAMYWYRQDPGQGLRLIYYSQIVNDFQKGDIAEGYSVSREKKESFPLTVTSAQKNPTAFYLCASSRQATTEAFFGQGTRLTVV.

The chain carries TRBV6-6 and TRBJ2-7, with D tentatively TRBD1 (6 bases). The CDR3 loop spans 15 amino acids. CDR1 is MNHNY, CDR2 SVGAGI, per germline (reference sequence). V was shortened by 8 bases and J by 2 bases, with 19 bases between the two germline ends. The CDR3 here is CASWPGRRDTYEQYF. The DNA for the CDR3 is TGTGCCAGCTGGCCGGGACGCAGGGACACCTACGAGCAGTACTTC.

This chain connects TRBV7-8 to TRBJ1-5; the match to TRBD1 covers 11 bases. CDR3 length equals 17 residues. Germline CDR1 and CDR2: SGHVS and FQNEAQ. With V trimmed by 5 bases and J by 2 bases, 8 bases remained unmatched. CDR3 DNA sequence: TGTGCCAGCAGCCACAGGACAGGGGGCCGGGGCAATCAGCCCCAGCATTTT. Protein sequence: CASSHRTGGRGNQPQHF.

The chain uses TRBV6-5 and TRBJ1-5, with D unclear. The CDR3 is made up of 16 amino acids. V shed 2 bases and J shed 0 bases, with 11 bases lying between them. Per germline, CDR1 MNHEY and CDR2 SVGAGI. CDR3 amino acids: CASSYRVPYSNQPQHF. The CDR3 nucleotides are TGTGCCAGCAGTTACCGGGTCCCCTATAGCAATCAGCCCCAGCATTTT.

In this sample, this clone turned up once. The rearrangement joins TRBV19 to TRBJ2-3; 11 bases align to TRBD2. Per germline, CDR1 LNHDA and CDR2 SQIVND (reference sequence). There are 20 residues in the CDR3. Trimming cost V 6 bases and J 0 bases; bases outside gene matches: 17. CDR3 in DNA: TGTGCCAGTAGCCGACAGGGACTAGCGGCTATTGAAACTAGCACAGATACGCAGTATTTT. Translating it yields CASSRQGLAAIETSTDTQYF.

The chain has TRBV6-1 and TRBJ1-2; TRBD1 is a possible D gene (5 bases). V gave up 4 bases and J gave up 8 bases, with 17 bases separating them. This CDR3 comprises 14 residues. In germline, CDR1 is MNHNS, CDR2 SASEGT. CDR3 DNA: TGTGCCAGCAGTGCGGCTGGTAGACAGACGGGCTACACCTTC. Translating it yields CASSAAGRQTGYTF.

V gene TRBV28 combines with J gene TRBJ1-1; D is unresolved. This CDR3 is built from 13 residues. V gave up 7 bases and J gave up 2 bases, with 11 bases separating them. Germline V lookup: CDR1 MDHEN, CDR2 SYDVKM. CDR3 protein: CASNPKTNTEAFF. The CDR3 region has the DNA TGTGCCAGCAATCCGAAGACAAACACTGAAGCTTTCTTT.

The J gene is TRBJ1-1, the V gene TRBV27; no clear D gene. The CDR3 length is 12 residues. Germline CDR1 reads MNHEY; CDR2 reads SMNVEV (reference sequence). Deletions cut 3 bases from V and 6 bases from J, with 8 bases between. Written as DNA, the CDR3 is TGTGCCAGCAGTTTCCCAGGATCTGAAGCTTTCTTT. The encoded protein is CASSFPGSEAFF.

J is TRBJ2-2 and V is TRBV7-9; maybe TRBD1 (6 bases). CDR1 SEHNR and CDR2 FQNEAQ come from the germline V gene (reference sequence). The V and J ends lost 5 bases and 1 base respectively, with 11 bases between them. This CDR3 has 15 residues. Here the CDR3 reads CASSIRTENTGELFF. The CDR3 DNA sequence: TGTGCCAGCAGCATAAGGACAGAGAACACCGGGGAGCTGTTTTTT.

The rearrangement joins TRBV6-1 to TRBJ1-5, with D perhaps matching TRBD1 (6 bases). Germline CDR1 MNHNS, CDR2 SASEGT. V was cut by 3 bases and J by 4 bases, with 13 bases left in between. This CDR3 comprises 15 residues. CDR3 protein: CASSDGRGGNQPQHF. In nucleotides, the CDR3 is TGTGCCAGCAGTGATGGAAGGGGGGGGAATCAGCCCCAGCATTTT.